The rows below give T cell receptor beta chains drawn from one sample of a study of CD8 T cells in Susac syndrome. TCRdb ran MiXCR on the immunoSEQ multiplex PCR reads and lists one entry per CDR3 protein. The table shows around 59,000 distinct CDR3 sequences, with approximately 94% occurring only once. Input material: CD8+ T cells from PBMCs. These receptors came from a human donor in good health. The conserved cysteine and the conserved F or W are not part of the CDR3 here. Fields, in order: J gene, V gene, D gene, CDR3 protein. The D gene is left open where the match is weak.

TRBJ2-7	TRBV19	NA	ASSMVGEYEQY
TRBJ2-2	TRBV24-1	NA	ATSETNTGELF
TRBJ2-5	TRBV29-1	NA	SALEETQY
TRBJ2-1	TRBV7-2	NA	ASSTLRTDNEQF
TRBJ1-1	TRBV6-5	NA	ASSKTENTEAF
TRBJ2-3	TRBV4-1	TRBD2	ASSQGLAGGEDTQY
TRBJ2-7	TRBV19	TRBD2	ASSITLAGPEQY
TRBJ1-1	TRBV19	NA	ASSITPNTEAF
TRBJ2-4	TRBV12-3/TRBV12-4	TRBD1	ASSPGVQGSGVIQY
TRBJ2-3	TRBV19	TRBD2	ASSIGTSGTDTQY
TRBJ2-1	TRBV11-2	NA	ASTFGGTYNEQF
TRBJ2-7	TRBV14	NA	ASSQRGMGYEQY
TRBJ2-1	TRBV29-1	NA	SVLGARTVSSYNEQF
TRBJ2-7	TRBV7-3	NA	ASSFGNSWGVSEQY
TRBJ1-1	TRBV27	TRBD1	ASSLSPGTGVMSAF
TRBJ2-7	TRBV6-1	TRBD1	ASTPFGQGLGEQY
TRBJ1-5	TRBV6-2/TRBV6-3	TRBD1	ASSYAGQGSGQPQH
TRBJ2-7	TRBV29-1	NA	SVVTESMGQY
TRBJ2-5	TRBV5-6	NA	ASSFSLDGWETQY
TRBJ1-5	TRBV7-9	NA	ASSLAETSNQPQH
TRBJ1-2	TRBV9	NA	ASSVGGSNYGYT
TRBJ2-1	TRBV4-3	TRBD2	ASTASGAINEQF
TRBJ1-2	TRBV25-1	NA	ASSEFNDNYGYT
TRBJ1-6	TRBV6-2/TRBV6-3	NA	ASSSRGTAYYNSPLH
TRBJ2-7	TRBV10-3	TRBD1	AISPTGGYEQY
TRBJ2-3	TRBV5-1	NA	ASSLIPWTGRSTDTQY
TRBJ1-1	TRBV11-2	TRBD1	ASSQWDRGTEAF
TRBJ2-6	TRBV20-1	TRBD1	SAWGQSYSGANVLT
TRBJ1-1	TRBV9	NA	ASTKGWGNTEAF
TRBJ2-5	TRBV18	NA	ASSPPLETQY
TRBJ2-1	TRBV7-9	NA	ASSFRGRGEQF
TRBJ2-1	TRBV7-6	TRBD1	ASSLVLGQEGNEQF
TRBJ1-6	TRBV6-6	NA	ATWRGDLTSPLH
TRBJ2-1	TRBV5-1	TRBD2	ASSLTSGGAKNNEQF
TRBJ2-2	TRBV7-6	TRBD1	ASSLDHRGTANTGELF
TRBJ2-4	TRBV4-1	NA	ASSQEPAAYQNIQY
TRBJ1-4	TRBV27	NA	ASSPRAFNEKLF
TRBJ1-1	TRBV30	NA	ACSRGTEAF
TRBJ1-3	TRBV6-2/TRBV6-3	NA	ASGLHPGNTIY
TRBJ2-3	TRBV19	TRBD1	ASSLTGDTDTQY
TRBJ2-7	TRBV7-8	NA	ASSLEFYEQY
TRBJ2-1	TRBV12-3/TRBV12-4	NA	ASSLALWGGNEQF
TRBJ2-7	TRBV27	NA	ASSAPLRTNRSYEQY
TRBJ2-2	TRBV12-3/TRBV12-4	NA	ASISSEGNTGELF
TRBJ2-7	TRBV3-1	NA	ASSQELTNEQY
TRBJ2-7	TRBV27	NA	ASSRNGVEQY
TRBJ1-1	TRBV3-1	NA	ASSQVRGAGAF
TRBJ2-7	TRBV9	NA	ASSPYRSTYEQY
TRBJ2-5	TRBV23-1	TRBD2	ASRGLAGGRWYQETQY
TRBJ2-7	TRBV20-1	TRBD2	SAGRTSTYEQY
TRBJ2-7	TRBV29-1	NA	SVEWGGEQY
TRBJ1-5	TRBV12-3/TRBV12-4	TRBD1	ASSWTGAQPQH
TRBJ2-7	TRBV10-3	TRBD1	AITRQGTYEQY
TRBJ1-2	TRBV9	NA	ASSLKGNGNYGYT
TRBJ2-7	TRBV13	TRBD1	ASSLGPGTGVSYEQY
TRBJ1-2	TRBV29-1	TRBD1	SVEEDRASSYGYT
TRBJ1-2	TRBV27	TRBD1	ASSFDRGPSNGYT
TRBJ2-2	TRBV14	NA	ASSPTRYTGELF
TRBJ2-3	TRBV6-5	NA	ASSYSPGDLTDTQY
TRBJ2-1	TRBV30	NA	AWEGLSSYNEQF